The 30 T cell receptor beta chains below were found in one sample sequenced in a study of blood T cells in healthy people across ages. Through a sample-barcoded 5' primer and a J-beta primer mix, a second PCR was run for roughly 7 to 12 cycles. In TCRdb, the 5' RACE reads were re-called with MiXCR into one record per CDR3 protein. The table has nearly 800,000 distinct CDR3 sequences, roughly 56% seen once. The material sequenced was blood. These TCRs come from a man in his forties in good health.

This clonotype was recorded once. V usage is TRBV4-1 and J usage is TRBJ2-1; D perhaps matches TRBD1 (6 bases). The CDR3 loop spans 14 amino acids. Per germline, CDR1 MGHRA and CDR2 YSYEKL. Trimming shortened V by 8 bases and J by 10 bases, and 21 bases separated the two germline ends. The CDR3, as DNA: TGCGCCAGCGAAGGAAGCACAGGGCTACGGGAGCAGTTCTTC. Protein sequence: CASEGSTGLREQFF.

This clonotype was observed a handful of times. The chain couples TRBV10-3 to TRBJ1-6; no clear D. This CDR3 is built from 14 residues. V lost 6 bases and J lost 7, with 13 bases in between. The germline V gene encodes CDR1 ENHRY and CDR2 SYGVKD. CDR3 region: CAISRGDGNSPLHF. The CDR3 bases are TGTGCCATCAGCAGAGGAGATGGGAATTCACCCCTCCACTTT.

This clonotype was counted only a few times. The chain links TRBV20-1 to TRBJ2-3; the match to TRBD2 covers 8 bases. J was trimmed by 4 bases and V by 8 bases; bases with no gene match: 11. The CDR3 is 14 amino acids. CDR1 and CDR2 from the germline V gene are DFQATT and SNEGSKA (reference sequence). The CDR3 sequence is CSSLGSGSPDTQYF. The CDR3 bases are TGCAGTTCTCTAGGGAGCGGGAGCCCAGATACGCAGTATTTT.

The chain has TRBV4-1 and TRBJ1-2; 12 positions agree with TRBD1. V was clipped by 6 bases and J by 8 bases; unmatched bases: 13. This CDR3 contains 16 residues. Germline V CDR1 and CDR2: MGHRA, YSYEKL. CDR3 bases: TGCGCCAGCAGTGAGAATCAGGGACAGGGGGCGGTCGGCTACACCTTC. Translated: CASSENQGQGAVGYTF.

The J gene is TRBJ2-4, the V gene TRBV7-9, with TRBD1 identical over 10 bases. TRBJ2-7 matches the DNA end more closely, so the J call is doubtful. CDR1 is SEHNR, CDR2 FQNEAQ, per germline (reference sequence). The CDR3 consists of 14 residues. CDR3: CASSGDRGSYEQYF. CDR3 coding DNA: TGTGCCAGCAGCGGGGACAGGGGATCGTACGAGCAGTACTTC.

The chain joins TRBV29-1 to TRBJ2-1, with 12 positions matching TRBD1. The CDR3 has 14 amino acids. Per the germline V gene, CDR1 is SQVTM and CDR2 is ANQGSEA. Trimming removed 6 bases from V and 8 bases from J; junction bases left unmatched: 8. This CDR3 reads CSVVGTGGFDEQFF. CDR3 sequence (DNA): TGCAGCGTCGTCGGGACAGGGGGCTTCGATGAGCAGTTCTTC.

Note on this clonotype: A read error is possible here, since a much larger clone lies one base away. V usage is TRBV4-1 and J usage is TRBJ2-1, with TRBD2 identical over 9 bases. TRBJ2-7 matches the DNA end more closely, so the J call is doubtful. Germline CDR1 is MGHRA and CDR2 is YSYEKL. The length of the CDR3 is 15 residues. The CDR3 here is CASSQAQTSGNEQYF. The CDR3 DNA reads TGCGCCAGCAGCCAAGCCCAGACTAGCGGCAATGAGCAGTACTTC.

This clonotype was picked up a small number of times. This chain uses TRBV10-3 with TRBJ2-3, with TRBD2 as a possible D gene (6 bases). With 10 bases removed from V and 4 bases from J, the gap between germline ends came to 18 bases. The CDR3 totals 14 residues. CDR1 and CDR2 from the germline V gene are ENHRY and SYGVKD. The CDR3 protein is CATRDSRGSDTQYF. The CDR3 DNA reads as TGTGCCACGCGGGACTCACGGGGCTCAGATACGCAGTATTTT.

As for this clonotype: A much larger clone differs from this one at a single base, so this may be a read error. This chain links TRBV12-3 or TRBV12-4 with TRBJ2-5; 10 bases line up with TRBD2. This CDR3 is 14 amino acids long. The CDR3 loop reads CASSSGLAEETRYF. CDR3 DNA sequence: TGTGCCAGCAGTTCCGGACTAGCGGAAGAGACCCGGTACTTC.

The CDR3 DNA sequence: TGCGCCAGCAGCCAAGTCAATAGCGGGTCCTACGAGCAGTACTTC. As protein: CASSQVNSGSYEQYF. The chain carries TRBV4-1 and TRBJ2-7; 7 bases match TRBD2. CDR3 length equals 15 residues. The germline gives CDR1 MGHRA, CDR2 YSYEKL. V trimming: 1 base; J trimming: 1 base; junction bases outside the gene matches: 4.

This clonotype was observed a handful of times. The V and J genes are TRBV12-3 or TRBV12-4 and TRBJ1-4, with D perhaps matching TRBD1 (6 bases). The CDR3 contains 14 residues. Trimming took 5 bases from V and 8 from J, leaving 15 bases between them. CDR3: CASSPGTLGEKLFF. The CDR3 nucleotides are TGTGCCAGCAGTCCCGGGACACTAGGGGAAAAACTGTTTTTT.

This clonotype turned up a few times. The J gene is TRBJ2-1, the V gene TRBV27; tentatively, D is TRBD1 or TRBD2 (5 bases each). The DNA end is a closer match to TRBJ2-7, so the J assignment may be wrong. Germline CDR1 and CDR2: MNHEY and SMNVEV (reference sequence). The CDR3 runs 15 residues. CDR3 sequence reads: CASVPRGNTYNEQYF. DNA of the CDR3: TGTGCCAGCGTCCCTCGGGGCAATACCTACAATGAGCAGTACTTC.

This clonotype turned up a few times. The genes are TRBV28 and TRBJ2-3, with D unclear. CDR1 is MDHEN, CDR2 SYDVKM, per germline. The CDR3 has 14 amino acids. Trimming pared 7 bases from V and 6 bases from J, leaving 17 bases between. CDR3 in DNA: TGTGCCAGCACTCATATGGCCAAAATGGATACGCAGTATTTT. Its translation: CASTHMAKMDTQYF.

The chain uses TRBV7-3 and TRBJ2-2; D gene unclear. V gave up 6 bases and J gave up 4 bases, with 12 bases separating them. CDR1 is SGHTA and CDR2 is FQGTGA in the germline V gene. CDR3 length: 14 amino acids. The CDR3 DNA reads TGTGCCAGCAGTCAACTTTATGGCACCGGGGAGCTGTTTTTT. Translated, it gives CASSQLYGTGELFF.

This clonotype was picked up a small number of times. The CDR3 coding sequence is TGCAGTGCTAATCAGGGGGTAGCCAAAAACATTCAGTACTTC. It translates to CSANQGVAKNIQYF. This chain links TRBV20-1 with TRBJ2-4, with TRBD1 matching 7 bases. With 4 bases clipped from V and 0 bases from J, the junction kept 3 bases outside the gene matches. Germline assignment: CDR1 DFQATT and CDR2 SNEGSKA (reference sequence). The CDR3 has 14 amino acids.

The CDR3 is CASSQDAGNQPQHF. As DNA, the CDR3 is TGCGCCAGCAGCCAAGATGCTGGGAACCAGCCCCAGCATTTT. The chain has TRBV4-3 and TRBJ1-5; D gene uncertain. The V and J ends lost 0 bases and 7 bases respectively, with 10 bases between them. The germline gives CDR1 LGHNA, CDR2 YSLEER. The CDR3 is made up of 14 amino acids.

The chain recombines TRBV18 with TRBJ2-1, with 11 bases identical to TRBD2. The V segment lost 8 bases and the J segment 7 bases; nucleotides outside the gene matches: 7. The germline V gene encodes CDR1 KGHSH and CDR2 LQKENI. The CDR3 spans 14 residues. DNA of the CDR3: TGTGCCAGCCGCCTAGCGGGGGGCCAGAATGAGCAGTTCTTC. Translated: CASRLAGGQNEQFF.

This chain connects TRBV15 to TRBJ2-1; D may correspond to TRBD1 or TRBD2 (6 bases each). With 5 bases removed from V and 5 bases from J, the gap between germline ends came to 19 bases. CDR3 size: 16 residues. Germline V gives CDR1 LNHNV, CDR2 YYDKDF (reference sequence). In DNA form, the CDR3 reads TGTGCCACCAGCGATTTTAACAGGGAGGTGGACAATGAGCAGTTCTTC. This encodes CATSDFNREVDNEQFF.

This chain joins TRBV20-1 and TRBJ2-4, with TRBD1 matching over 9 bases. The DNA matches TRBJ2-7 better at its end, which makes the J call doubtful. CDR3 length equals 13 residues. Germline loops: CDR1 DFQATT, CDR2 SNEGSKA (reference sequence). The CDR3 protein is CSAAGQGGREQYF. CDR3 DNA sequence: TGCAGTGCTGCGGGACAGGGAGGTCGCGAGCAGTACTTC.

This chain joins TRBV7-9 and TRBJ1-2; D remains unclear. V lost 8 bases, J lost 3 bases, and 10 bases lay in between. Per germline, CDR1 SEHNR and CDR2 FQNEAQ (reference sequence). The CDR3 is made up of 12 amino acids. Here the CDR3 DNA reads TGTGCCAGCGAAGGCCTAGACTATGGCTACACCTTC. Its protein product is CASEGLDYGYTF.

This clonotype was detected only a few times. V and J are TRBV24-1 and TRBJ2-3; D is unclear. Trimming stripped 4 bases from V and 6 bases from J, with 13 bases between. Germline V lookup: CDR1 KGHDR, CDR2 SFDVKD. This CDR3 has 14 amino acids. The DNA for the CDR3 is TGTGCCACCAGTGAACCAGGACCCGTTGATACGCAGTATTTT. It codes for CATSEPGPVDTQYF.

Comment on this clonotype: Since the CDR3 does not end with the conserved phenylalanine or tryptophan, this likely comes from a read error. The V and J genes are TRBV5-1 and TRBJ2-1, with 7 bases matching TRBD1. The CDR3 is 15 residues long. Germline CDR1 SGHRS, CDR2 YFSETQ. With 0 bases clipped from V and 6 bases from J, the junction kept 6 bases outside the gene matches. The CDR3 here is CASSLAGTAFNEQFL. As DNA, the CDR3 is TGCGCCAGCAGCTTGGCCGGGACAGCCTTCAATGAGCAGTTCTTG.

This chain joins TRBV24-1 and TRBJ2-7; D call uncertain. Per germline, CDR1 KGHDR and CDR2 SFDVKD. Trimming pared 6 bases from V and 4 bases from J, leaving 6 bases between. The CDR3 runs 11 residues. The CDR3 protein is CATSTLYEQYF. The CDR3 bases are TGTGCCACCAGTACGTTATACGAGCAGTACTTC.

This clonotype appeared a few times. The chain carries TRBV6-6 and TRBJ2-1; D not resolved. The length of the CDR3 is 11 residues. The V gene's germline CDR1 is MNHNY and CDR2 SVGAGI (reference sequence). V was pared by 2 bases and J by 8 bases, with 4 bases between. The CDR3 DNA is TGTGCCAGCAGTTACGGGGATGAGCAGTTCTTC. This codes for CASSYGDEQFF.

There are a few counts of this clonotype. This rearrangement joins TRBV7-9 to TRBJ2-7; the D gene could be TRBD1 or TRBD2 (5 bases each). Per germline, CDR1 SEHNR and CDR2 FQNEAQ (reference sequence). The CDR3 sequence is 12 residues long. V was shortened by 6 bases and J by 4 bases, with 10 bases between the two germline ends. The CDR3 loop reads CASRGTHYEQYF. In nucleotides, the CDR3 is TGTGCCAGCAGGGGGACCCATTACGAGCAGTACTTC.

The J gene is TRBJ2-3, the V gene TRBV10-3, with D possibly being TRBD2 (5 bases). Trimming left V 3 bases short and J 2 bases short, with 9 bases between. This CDR3 is 14 amino acids long. The germline V gene encodes CDR1 ENHRY and CDR2 SYGVKD. In DNA form, the CDR3 reads TGTGCCATCAGTGATCGGGGATTCACAGATACGCAGTATTTT. Its protein product is CAISDRGFTDTQYF.

The chain employs TRBV6-5 and TRBJ2-7, with D perhaps TRBD1 or TRBD2 (7 bases each). The J call could be wrong; TRBJ2-5 is a better fit for the DNA end. The CDR3 has 16 amino acids. Germline V lookup: CDR1 MNHEY, CDR2 SVGAGI. CDR3 loop: CASSYSWARGGETQYF. The DNA for the CDR3 is TGTGCCAGCAGTTACTCCTGGGCCAGGGGGGGAGAGACCCAGTACTTC.

With respect to this clonotype: A junction boundary mismatches the germline segment, possibly from a read error. The CDR3 nucleotides read TGTGCCAGCAGTGTGACTAGCGGGGGAGCCTACAATGAACAGTTCTTC. Protein: CASSVTSGGAYNEQFF. The chain recombines TRBV27 with TRBJ2-1; TRBD2 aligns across 12 bases. The CDR3 is 16 amino acids. CDR1 is MNHEY, CDR2 SMNVEV, per germline (reference sequence).

The sample holds many counts of this clonotype. CDR3 bases: TGTGCCAGCAGCCCTGGGCTGACAGGAGAGACCCAGTACTTC. It translates to CASSPGLTGETQYF. The rearrangement joins TRBV7-2 to TRBJ2-5; a possible D gene is TRBD1 (6 bases). Trimming stripped 5 bases from V and 4 bases from J, with 14 bases between. Looked up from germline, CDR1 is SGHTA and CDR2 is FQGNSA. The CDR3 is 14 amino acids.

V is TRBV15 and J is TRBJ2-1; TRBD2 matches 8 bases. Germline V lookup: CDR1 LNHNV, CDR2 YYDKDF (reference sequence). The CDR3 is 18 amino acids. V dropped 0 bases and J dropped 7; count of bases not matched to a gene: 14. CDR3 protein: CATSRDLPGLGSTNEQFF. CDR3 nucleotides: TGTGCCACCAGCAGAGATTTACCGGGACTAGGGTCTACGAATGAGCAGTTCTTC.